Below, 15 T cell receptor beta chains from the same sample are listed, as sequenced in a study of tissue T cells after allogeneic stem cell transplantation. TCRdb's table, derived via immunoSEQ multiplex PCR, lists solely in-frame clones and lacks some. The data hold thousands of clones, with approximately 67% observed a single time. Steroid-refractory graft-versus-host disease after allogeneic hematopoietic cell transplant qualified adults for prospective research-autopsy enrollment. Sample: ascending colon tissue, taken at autopsy. The receptors come from a male patient at least 60 years old with steroid-refractory graft-versus-host disease after an allogeneic stem cell transplant. Some T cells may arise from the graft donor.

This clone was recorded once. The rearrangement joins TRBV27 to TRBJ2-4; no clear D gene. Germline V gene data show CDR1 as MNHEY and CDR2 as SMNVEV (reference sequence). V was pared by 4 bases and J by 1 base, with 14 bases between. The CDR3 is 16 residues long. The CDR3 DNA is TGTGCCAGCAGTTGGGCTTGGGCTGTGGCCAAAAACATTCAGTACTTC. Translating gives CASSWAWAVAKNIQYF.

Comment on this clone: Other DNA sequences in this sample translate to the same CDR3. The gene calls are TRBV7-2 and TRBJ1-2, with 10 bases that match TRBD1. Germline CDR1 is SGHTA and CDR2 is FQGNSA. The CDR3 covers 14 residues. Unmatched junction bases numbered 7, after V lost 5 bases and J lost 7 bases. DNA for the CDR3: TGTGCCAGCAGCAACCGACAGGGGGCATCTGGCTACACCTTC. Protein product: CASSNRQGASGYTF.

The chain combines TRBV6-1 with TRBJ2-2; D is undetermined. Germline CDR1 is MNHNS and CDR2 is SASEGT. Trimming took off 0 bases at V and 0 bases at J, with 29 bases between the two ends. The CDR3 is 23 residues long. The CDR3 coding sequence is TGTGCCAGCAGTGAAGCAGAAGTAGGGCGATGGGCGGATAAAAAACCGAACACCGGGGAGCTGTTTTTT. Encoded protein: CASSEAEVGRWADKKPNTGELFF.

V and J are TRBV7-3 and TRBJ2-3; D is ambiguous. Germline loops: CDR1 SGHTA, CDR2 FQGTGA. Trimming removed 5 bases from V and 1 base from J, with 10 bases in between. The CDR3 is made up of 14 amino acids. CDR3 in amino acids: CASSLQDGTDTQYF. For the CDR3, the DNA is TGTGCCAGCAGCCTCCAGGACGGCACAGATACGCAGTATTTT.

This rearrangement joins TRBV19 to TRBJ2-5, with D possibly being TRBD1 (6 bases). The CDR3 is 15 residues long. Germline V gene sequence: CDR1 LNHDA, CDR2 SQIVND (reference sequence). V lost 2 bases to trimming and J lost 4 bases, with 14 bases between them. DNA of the CDR3: TGTGCCAGTAGTATACAGGCAGGGGTGGGAGAGACCCAGTACTTC. Translated: CASSIQAGVGETQYF.

CDR3 nucleotides: TGCGCCAGCAGCCCGGGACAGAGCTCCTACGAGCAGTACTTC. Translated: CASSPGQSSYEQYF. The genes are TRBV5-1 and TRBJ2-7, with TRBD1 identical over 7 bases. Per the germline V gene, CDR1 is SGHRS and CDR2 is YFSETQ. The CDR3 has 14 amino acids. The V gene end was trimmed by 4 bases and the J gene end by 0 bases; junction bases not matched to a gene: 4.

The V call is TRBV6-6, the J call TRBJ2-1, with a weak D call TRBD2 (5 bases). Trimming removed 9 bases from V and 6 bases from J, with 18 bases in between. CDR1 MNHNY and CDR2 SVGAGI come from the germline V gene (reference sequence). There are 14 residues in the CDR3. CDR3 sequence (DNA): TGTGCCAGTCGAGACGACGGCCTAGCCAATGAGCAGTTCTTC. Its translation is CASRDDGLANEQFF.

The rearrangement joins TRBV27 to TRBJ2-7; possible D gene TRBD2, 5 bases. With 6 bases removed from V and 0 bases from J, the gap between germline ends came to 12 bases. The germline CDR1 and CDR2 sequences are MNHEY and SMNVEV (reference sequence). This CDR3 is built from 14 residues. The CDR3 spells CASRVSADSYEQYF. In DNA, the CDR3 is TGTGCCAGCAGGGTTAGCGCCGACTCCTACGAGCAGTACTTC.

CDR3 nucleotide sequence: TGCGCCAGCAGCACGGGACAGGGTGGAAACACCATATATTTT. Translation: CASSTGQGGNTIYF. The chain employs TRBV5-1 and TRBJ1-3, with TRBD1 matching over 9 bases. The CDR3 is 14 amino acids. J lost 3 bases, V lost 4 bases, and 2 bases had no gene match. Per germline, CDR1 SGHRS and CDR2 YFSETQ. Drawing the rest from reference TRBV5-1 and TRBJ1-3, the complete variable domain is KAGVTQTPRYLIKTRGQQVTLSCSPISGHRSVSWYQQTPGQGLQFLFEYFSETQRNKGNFPGRFSGRQFSNSRSEMNVSTLELGDSALYLCASSTGQGGNTIYFGEGSWLTVV.

This clone has more than one count but fewer than ten. The chain combines TRBV5-1 with TRBJ2-2, with D possibly TRBD1 on 6 matching bases. The V gene lost 3 bases and the J gene lost 6 bases, with 9 bases spanning the gap. The CDR3 is 13 amino acids. Germline CDR1 reads SGHRS; CDR2 reads YFSETQ. The CDR3 DNA reads TGCGCCAGCAGCTACGGACAGCCCGGGGAGCTGTTTTTT. As protein: CASSYGQPGELFF.

The table lists this clone with a few counts. This chain uses TRBV7-9 with TRBJ1-1; a weak D match, TRBD1 (5 bases). The length of the CDR3 is 13 residues. Looked up from germline, CDR1 is SEHNR and CDR2 is FQNEAQ (reference sequence). V lost 4 bases and J 0 bases, leaving 6 bases between the germline ends. CDR3 loop: CASSSTVNTEAFF. CDR3 bases: TGTGCCAGCAGCTCGACAGTGAACACTGAAGCTTTCTTT.

The rearrangement joins TRBV5-4 to TRBJ2-5, with TRBD1 matching over 7 bases. The CDR3 sequence is 17 residues long. From germline, CDR1 is SGHNT and CDR2 YYREEE (reference sequence). J lost 5 bases, V lost 0 bases, and 13 bases had no gene match. In DNA, the CDR3 is TGTGCCAGCAGCTTGGTTGGTTTAGTAGGGGGCCGGGAGACCCAGTACTTC. Translation: CASSLVGLVGGRETQYF.

This clone has more than one count but fewer than ten. V and J are TRBV4-3 and TRBJ2-3; the match to TRBD1 covers 9 bases. CDR3 length: 15 residues. Unmatched junction bases numbered 4, after V lost 3 bases and J lost 3 bases. CDR1 and CDR2 (germline): LGHNA, YSLEER. The CDR3 coding sequence is TGCGCCAGCAGCCAGACAGGGGGGTTGACAGATACGCAGTATTTT. Encoded protein: CASSQTGGLTDTQYF.

Only a few counts were recorded for this clone. CDR3 region: CASRDRNADTQYF. CDR3 in DNA: TGCGCTTCCCGGGACAGGAACGCAGATACGCAGTATTTT. The gene calls are TRBV4-3 and TRBJ2-3; 8 nucleotides line up with TRBD1. CDR1 is LGHNA and CDR2 is YSLEER in the germline V gene. The CDR3 sequence is 13 residues long.

V is TRBV3-1 (or the pseudogene TRBV3-2) and J is TRBJ1-3, with D perhaps TRBD1 (5 bases). CDR3 length equals 14 residues. V was pared by 5 bases and J by 5 bases, with 13 bases between. Germline CDR1 reads LGHDT; CDR2 reads YNNKEL (reference sequence). The CDR3 nucleotides read TGTGCCAGCAGCACACGGGGCGGCAGAAACACCATATATTTT. Translation: CASSTRGGRNTIYF.